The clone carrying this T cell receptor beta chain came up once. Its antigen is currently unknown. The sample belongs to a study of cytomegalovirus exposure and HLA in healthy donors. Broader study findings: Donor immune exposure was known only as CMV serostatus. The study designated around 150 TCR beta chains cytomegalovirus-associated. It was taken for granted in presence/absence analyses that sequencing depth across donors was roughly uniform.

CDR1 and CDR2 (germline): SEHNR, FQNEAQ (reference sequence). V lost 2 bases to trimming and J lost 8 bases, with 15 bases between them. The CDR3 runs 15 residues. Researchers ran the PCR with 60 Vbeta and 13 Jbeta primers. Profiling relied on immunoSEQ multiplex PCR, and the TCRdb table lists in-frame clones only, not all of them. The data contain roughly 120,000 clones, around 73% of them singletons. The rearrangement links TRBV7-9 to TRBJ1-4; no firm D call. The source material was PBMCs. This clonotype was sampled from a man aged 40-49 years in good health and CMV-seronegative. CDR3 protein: CASSLSDRREEKLFF. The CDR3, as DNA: TGTGCCAGCAGCTTATCCGACCGCCGGGAGGAAAAACTGTTTTTT. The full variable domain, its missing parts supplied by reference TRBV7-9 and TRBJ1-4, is DTGVSQNPRHKITKRGQNVTFRCDPISEHNRLYWYRQTLGQGPEFLTYFQNEAQLEKSRLLSDRFSAERPKGSFSTLEIQRTEQGDSAMYLCASSLSDRREEKLFFGSGTQLSVL.